The entry below describes one TCR beta chain. This record belongs to a study of cytomegalovirus exposure and HLA in healthy donors. A multiplex PCR was run with 60 Vbeta primers and 13 Jbeta primers. Generated by immunoSEQ multiplex PCR, the TCRdb table keeps only in-frame clones and is missing some. This sample has approximately 150,000 clones, with less than 85% found just once. Sequencing was performed on PBMCs. The TCR was taken from a man aged 18 to 35 in good health and CMV-seronegative.

CDR3 residues: CASRFMNTGELFF. In DNA form, the CDR3 reads TGTGCCAGCAGGTTCATGAACACCGGGGAGCTGTTTTTT. The V gene is TRBV7-9, the J gene TRBJ2-2; D is unresolved. This CDR3 has 13 amino acids. V lost 6 bases and J 1 base, leaving 6 bases between the germline ends. In germline, CDR1 is SEHNR, CDR2 FQNEAQ (reference sequence).